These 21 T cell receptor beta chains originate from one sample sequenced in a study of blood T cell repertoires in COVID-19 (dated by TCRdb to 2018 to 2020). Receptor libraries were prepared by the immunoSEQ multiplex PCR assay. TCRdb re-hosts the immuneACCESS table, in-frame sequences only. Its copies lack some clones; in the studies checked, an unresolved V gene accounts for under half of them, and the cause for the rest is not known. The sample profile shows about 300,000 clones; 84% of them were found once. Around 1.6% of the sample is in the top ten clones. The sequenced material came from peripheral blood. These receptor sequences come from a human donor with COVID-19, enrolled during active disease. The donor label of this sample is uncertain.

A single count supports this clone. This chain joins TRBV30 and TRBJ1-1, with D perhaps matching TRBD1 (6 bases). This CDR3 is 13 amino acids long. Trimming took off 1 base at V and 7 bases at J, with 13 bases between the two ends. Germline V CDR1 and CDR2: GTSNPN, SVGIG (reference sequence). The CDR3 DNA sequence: TGTGCCTGGAGTGCACAGGGAGTCGGTGAAGCTTTCTTT. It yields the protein CAWSAQGVGEAFF.

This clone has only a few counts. CDR3 in amino acids: CASSYQGLETDTQYF. CDR3 sequence (DNA): TGTGCCAGCAGCTACCAAGGACTAGAAACAGATACGCAGTATTTT. The chain is built from TRBV11-3 and TRBJ2-3; 7 bases agree with TRBD2. This CDR3 comprises 15 residues. The junction had 7 bases not matched to a gene; V was cut back by 4 bases and J by 3 bases. Germline V gives CDR1 SGHNT, CDR2 YENEEA. Combining the CDR3 with reference TRBV11-3 and TRBJ2-3 gives the whole variable domain EAGVVQSPRYKIIEKKQPVAFWCNPISGHNTLYWYLQNLGQGPELLIRYENEEAVDDSQLPKDRFSAERLKGVDSTLKIQPAELGDSAVYLCASSYQGLETDTQYFGPGTRLTVL.

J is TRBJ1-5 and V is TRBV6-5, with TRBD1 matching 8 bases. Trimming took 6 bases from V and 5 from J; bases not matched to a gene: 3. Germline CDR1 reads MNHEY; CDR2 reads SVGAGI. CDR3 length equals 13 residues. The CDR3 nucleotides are TGTGCCAGCAGACCGGACAGGGATCAGCCCCAGCATTTT. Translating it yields CASRPDRDQPQHF.

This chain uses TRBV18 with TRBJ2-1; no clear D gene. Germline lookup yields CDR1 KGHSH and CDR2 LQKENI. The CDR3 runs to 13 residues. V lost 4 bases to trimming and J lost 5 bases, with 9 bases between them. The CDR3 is CASSLVSDNEQFF. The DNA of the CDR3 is TGTGCCAGCTCACTTGTTTCTGACAATGAGCAGTTCTTC.

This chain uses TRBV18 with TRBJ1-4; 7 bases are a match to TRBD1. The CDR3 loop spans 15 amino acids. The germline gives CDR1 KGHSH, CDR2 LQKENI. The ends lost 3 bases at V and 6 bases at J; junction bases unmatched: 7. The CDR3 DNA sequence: TGTGCCAGCTCACCCCAGACAGGGTTGGATGAAAAACTGTTTTTT. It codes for CASSPQTGLDEKLFF.

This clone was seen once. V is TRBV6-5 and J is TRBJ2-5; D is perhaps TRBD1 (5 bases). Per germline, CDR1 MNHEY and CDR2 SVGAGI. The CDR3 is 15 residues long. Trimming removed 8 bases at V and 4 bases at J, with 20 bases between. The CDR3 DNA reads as TGTGCCAGCGTCCTCCAGGGAACCTCTTTAGAGACCCAGTACTTC. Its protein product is CASVLQGTSLETQYF.

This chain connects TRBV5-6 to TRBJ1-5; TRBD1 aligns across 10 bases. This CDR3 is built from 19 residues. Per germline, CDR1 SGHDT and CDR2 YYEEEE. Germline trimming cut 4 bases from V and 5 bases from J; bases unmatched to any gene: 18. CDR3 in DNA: TGTGCCAGCAGCCTTAGTGGGACAGGGGAAAACGTCCTGTATCAGCCCCAGCATTTT. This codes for CASSLSGTGENVLYQPQHF.

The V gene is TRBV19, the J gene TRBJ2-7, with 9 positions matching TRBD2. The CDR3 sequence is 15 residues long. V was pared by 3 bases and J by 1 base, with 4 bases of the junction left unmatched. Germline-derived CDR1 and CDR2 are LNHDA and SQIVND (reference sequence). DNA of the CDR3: TGTGCCAGTAGTATTGCTAGCGGGACGTCCTACGAGCAGTACTTC. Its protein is CASSIASGTSYEQYF. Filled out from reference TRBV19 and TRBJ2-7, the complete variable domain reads DGGITQSPKYLFRKEGQNVTLSCEQNLNHDAMYWYRQDPGQGLRLIYYSQIVNDFQKGDIAEGYSVSREKKESFPLTVTSAQKNPTAFYLCASSIASGTSYEQYFGPGTRLTVT.

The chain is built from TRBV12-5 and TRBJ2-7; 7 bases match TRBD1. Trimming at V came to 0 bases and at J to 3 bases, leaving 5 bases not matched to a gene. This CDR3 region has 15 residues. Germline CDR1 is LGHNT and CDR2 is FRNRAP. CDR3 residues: CASGLVSGQFYEQYF. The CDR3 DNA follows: TGTGCTAGTGGTTTGGTATCGGGACAGTTCTACGAGCAGTACTTC. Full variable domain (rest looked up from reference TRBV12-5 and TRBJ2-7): DARVTQTPRHKVTEMGQEVTMRCQPILGHNTVFWYRQTMMQGLELLAYFRNRAPLDDSGMPKDRFSAEMPDATLATLKIQPSEPRDSAVYFCASGLVSGQFYEQYFGPGTRLTVT.

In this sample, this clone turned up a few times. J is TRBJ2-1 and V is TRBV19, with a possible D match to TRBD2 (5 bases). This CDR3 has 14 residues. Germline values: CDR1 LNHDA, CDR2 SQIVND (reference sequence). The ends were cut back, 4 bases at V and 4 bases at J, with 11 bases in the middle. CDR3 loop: CASSNGVYYNEQFF. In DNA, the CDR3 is TGTGCCAGTAGTAACGGGGTTTATTACAATGAGCAGTTCTTC.

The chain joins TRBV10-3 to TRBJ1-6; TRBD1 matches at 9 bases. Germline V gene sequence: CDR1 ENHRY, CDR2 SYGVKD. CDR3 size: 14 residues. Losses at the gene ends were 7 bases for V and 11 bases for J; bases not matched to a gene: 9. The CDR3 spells CAITRDREQTPLHF. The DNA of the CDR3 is TGTGCCATCACCCGGGACAGGGAACAGACACCCCTCCACTTT.

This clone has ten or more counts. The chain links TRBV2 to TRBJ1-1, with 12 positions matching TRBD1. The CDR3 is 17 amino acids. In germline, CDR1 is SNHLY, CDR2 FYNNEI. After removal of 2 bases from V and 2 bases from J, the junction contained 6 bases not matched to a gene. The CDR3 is CASSERGQGAINTEAFF. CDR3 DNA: TGTGCCAGCAGTGAACGGGGACAGGGGGCGATCAACACTGAAGCTTTCTTT.

The CDR3 spells CASSLSGQPRVHEQYF. The CDR3, as DNA: TGTGCCAGCAGTTTATCGGGACAGCCTCGAGTGCACGAGCAGTACTTC. The chain employs TRBV27 and TRBJ2-7; TRBD1 aligns across 7 bases. Germline V gene lookup returns CDR1 MNHEY and CDR2 SMNVEV (reference sequence). Trimming at V came to 0 bases and at J to 5 bases, leaving 10 bases not matched to a gene. The CDR3 extends over 16 amino acids.

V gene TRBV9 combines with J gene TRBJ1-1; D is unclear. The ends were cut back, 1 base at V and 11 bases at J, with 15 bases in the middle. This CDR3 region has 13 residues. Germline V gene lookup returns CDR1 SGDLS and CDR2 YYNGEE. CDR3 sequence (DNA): TGTGCCAGCAGCGTACAATCGGGATTCGGGGCTTTCTTT. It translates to CASSVQSGFGAFF. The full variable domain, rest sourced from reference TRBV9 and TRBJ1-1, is DSGVTQTPKHLITATGQRVTLRCSPRSGDLSVYWYQQSLDQGLQFLIQYYNGEERAKGNILERFSAQQFPDLHSELNLSSLELGDSALYFCASSVQSGFGAFFGQGTRLTVV.

Here the CDR3 DNA reads TGTGCCATCAACCAGGGACAGGGGGTGAATGAGCAGTTCTTC. Its protein product is CAINQGQGVNEQFF. This chain connects TRBV10-3 to TRBJ2-1, with 11 bases matching TRBD1. This CDR3 has 14 amino acids. Germline lookup yields CDR1 ENHRY and CDR2 SYGVKD. Germline trimming cut 7 bases from V and 7 bases from J; bases unmatched to any gene: 6.

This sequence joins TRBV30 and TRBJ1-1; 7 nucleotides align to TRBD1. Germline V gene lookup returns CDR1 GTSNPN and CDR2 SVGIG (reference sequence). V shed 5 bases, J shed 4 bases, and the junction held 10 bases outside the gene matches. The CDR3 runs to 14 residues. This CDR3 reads CAWGQEYRVTEAFF. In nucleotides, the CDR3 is TGTGCCTGGGGACAGGAATATCGAGTCACTGAAGCTTTCTTT.

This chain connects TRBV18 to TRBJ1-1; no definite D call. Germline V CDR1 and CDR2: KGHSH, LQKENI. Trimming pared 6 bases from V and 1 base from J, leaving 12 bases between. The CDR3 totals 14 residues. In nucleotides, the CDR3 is TGTGCCAGCTCCCGTCTAGGAGAGAACACTGAAGCTTTCTTT. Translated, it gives CASSRLGENTEAFF.

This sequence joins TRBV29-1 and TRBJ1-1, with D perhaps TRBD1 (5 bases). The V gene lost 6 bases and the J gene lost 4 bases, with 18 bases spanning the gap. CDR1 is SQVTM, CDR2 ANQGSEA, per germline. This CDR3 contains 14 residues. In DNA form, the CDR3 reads TGCAGCGTGAACCAAGGGACTTTCGCCACTGAAGCTTTCTTT. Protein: CSVNQGTFATEAFF.

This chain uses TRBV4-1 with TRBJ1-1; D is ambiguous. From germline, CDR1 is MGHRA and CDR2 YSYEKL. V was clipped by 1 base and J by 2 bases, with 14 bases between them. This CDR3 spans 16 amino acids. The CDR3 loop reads CASSQVDTVGNTEAFF. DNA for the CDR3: TGCGCCAGCAGCCAAGTTGACACAGTAGGAAACACTGAAGCTTTCTTT.

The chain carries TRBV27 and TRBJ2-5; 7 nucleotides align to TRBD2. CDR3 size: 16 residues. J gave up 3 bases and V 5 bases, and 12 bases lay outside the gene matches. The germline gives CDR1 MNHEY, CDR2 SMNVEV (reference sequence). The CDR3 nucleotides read TGTGCCAGCAGTCCAGGGCCTAGCGGAAGAGAAGAGACCCAGTACTTC. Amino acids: CASSPGPSGREETQYF.

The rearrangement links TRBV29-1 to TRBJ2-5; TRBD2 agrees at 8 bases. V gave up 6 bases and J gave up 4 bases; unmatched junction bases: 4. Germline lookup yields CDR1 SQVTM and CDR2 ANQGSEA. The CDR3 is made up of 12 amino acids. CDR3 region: CSVWTSRETQYF. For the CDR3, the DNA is TGCAGCGTGTGGACTAGCAGAGAGACCCAGTACTTC.